In this sample, the clone carrying this T cell receptor beta chain turned up many times. A much larger clone differs by one base, so this may be a read error. The CDR3 extends over 13 amino acids. V lost 5 bases, J lost 7 bases, and 18 bases lay in between. The germline V gene has CDR1 DFQATT and CDR2 SNEGSKA (reference sequence). TCRdb redid the calling of the 5' RACE reads with MiXCR, one entry per CDR3 protein. Altogether roughly 97,000 distinct CDR3 sequences are present, 7.5% to 9% being singletons, with the ten largest covering 9.9%. This sample was included in a study of CD8 T cells in ankylosing spondylitis.

Sample: blood, either unsorted or a sorted T cell fraction (not recorded which). This chain joins TRBV20-1 and TRBJ2-7; TRBD1 might be the D (5 bases). The sequence came from a male donor with ankylosing spondylitis or in good health (not recorded which). CDR3 loop: CSAPLCSTAEQYF. The CDR3 DNA is TGCAGTGCTCCCCTCTGCTCGACAGCTGAGCAGTACTTC.